A selection of T cell receptor beta chains follows, all from one sample in a study of T cells in Graves' hyperthyroidism and ophthalmopathy. Using its own MiXCR run on the multiplex PCR reads, TCRdb lists one record per CDR3 protein. The sample includes almost 350,000 distinct CDR3 sequences, roughly 20% seen only once; the top ten take 15% to 19%. Material: blood. These receptors were obtained from a woman aged 40-49 years with Graves' ophthalmopathy. The CDR3 runs from the conserved cysteine through the conserved F or W. The D gene is left open where the match is weak. Where a row states a size, it is once, few, many or the class of an expanded clone; other rows omit it.

CDR3nt: TGTGCCAGCAGTTACTCCGGGACAGGAGGCTATGGCTACACCTTC
CDR3aa: CASSYSGTGGYGYTF
v_gene: TRBV6-2/TRBV6-3
d_gene: TRBD1
abundance: -
j_gene: TRBJ1-2

CDR3nt: TGTGCCAGCAGTTGGGGGACAGAGAATCAGCCCCAGCATTTT
CDR3aa: CASSWGTENQPQHF
v_gene: TRBV6-2/TRBV6-3
d_gene: TRBD1
abundance: many
j_gene: TRBJ1-5

CDR3nt: TGTGCCAGCAGAGAGGGGACCGTGGGTCAGCCCCAGCATTTT
CDR3aa: CASREGTVGQPQHF
v_gene: TRBV2
d_gene: -
abundance: few
j_gene: TRBJ1-5

CDR3nt: TGTGCCAGCAGCTTAGACGGGACTCTCGATCTTTCCTACGAGCAGTACTTC
CDR3aa: CASSLDGTLDLSYEQYF
v_gene: TRBV7-9
d_gene: -
abundance: many
j_gene: TRBJ2-7

CDR3nt: TGTGCCAGCAGCCCCCGACCAGGAGCGGCAGGTTACAATGAGCAGTTCTTC
CDR3aa: CASSPRPGAAGYNEQFF
v_gene: TRBV4-2
d_gene: -
abundance: many
j_gene: TRBJ2-1

CDR3nt: TGCAGTGCCATGACGGGACAGGGGGTCTACGAGCAGTACTTC
CDR3aa: CSAMTGQGVYEQYF
v_gene: TRBV20-1
d_gene: TRBD1
abundance: many
j_gene: TRBJ2-7

CDR3nt: TGTGCCAGCAGCCGTGGGACAGGCAATCAGCCCCAGCATTTT
CDR3aa: CASSRGTGNQPQHF
v_gene: TRBV12-3/TRBV12-4
d_gene: TRBD1
abundance: many
j_gene: TRBJ1-5

CDR3nt: TGTGCCAGCAGCCCCTCCCACAACCCAGCCCACGAGCAGTACTTC
CDR3aa: CASSPSHNPAHEQYF
v_gene: TRBV11-2
d_gene: -
abundance: -
j_gene: TRBJ2-7

CDR3nt: TGTGCCTGGAGTGTAGGAGACCTCGTGGGAAACACCATATATTTT
CDR3aa: CAWSVGDLVGNTIYF
v_gene: TRBV30
d_gene: -
abundance: many
j_gene: TRBJ1-3

CDR3nt: TGTGCCACCAGTGATCCCTACTCTGGGGCCAACGTCCTGACTTTC
CDR3aa: CATSDPYSGANVLTF
v_gene: TRBV24-1
d_gene: -
abundance: many
j_gene: TRBJ2-6